The source of this T cell receptor (beta chain) is a study of blood T cell repertoires in COVID-19. Study information: The samples span acute and convalescent COVID-19 from the United States, Italy and Spain. The cDNA or gDNA used as material had been derived from T cells, B-cell-depleted T cells, or PBMCs.

The CDR3 is made up of 14 amino acids. V shed 4 bases and J 2 bases; nucleotides not matched to a gene: 3. Germline lookup yields CDR1 SGHRS and CDR2 YFSETQ. How the authors handled the data: Nucleated cell counts were estimated from reference gene primer amplification. Measured with immunoSEQ multiplex PCR; TCRdb has only the in-frame clones, and not every one. Clonal size and the V and J genes are those of that table, whereas D and trimming came from the DNA. The sample shows around 56,000 clones, 87% of them seen only once. This chain connects TRBV5-1 to TRBJ1-5, with 7 bases aligning to TRBD1. The clonotype originates from a man in his fifties or sixties with active or convalescent COVID-19. Sequencing used peripheral blood. CDR3 loop: CASSPTGGNQPQHF. The CDR3 DNA sequence: TGCGCCAGCAGCCCAACAGGGGGCAATCAGCCCCAGCATTTT.